This TCR beta chain is from a study of CD8 T cells in ankylosing spondylitis. Ten or more counts support this clonotype. The antigen is undetermined. Molecular-barcoded quantitative 5'-RACE produced these TCR beta libraries. TCRdb reanalysed the 5' RACE reads using MiXCR and keeps one entry per CDR3 protein. This sample yields 250,000 or so distinct CDR3 sequences, of which under 30% are seen a single time; 0.6% to 0.75% belongs to the top ten. General study points: CD8+ by phenotype, disease-linked clones were relatively rare in peripheral blood. Ankylosing spondylitis blood seemed to carry a telltale TCR beta motif made of fewer than 10 highly homologous variants. Certain motif variants had earlier appeared in reactive arthritis synovial fluid and blood.

The sequenced sample was blood, either unsorted or a sorted T cell fraction (not recorded which). The sequence came from a male donor with ankylosing spondylitis or in good health (not recorded which).

The CDR3 DNA reads TGTGCCACTCCCCCCTCATTTTCCCAAGAGACCCAGTACTTC. Translating it yields CATPPSFSQETQYF. The chain employs TRBV21-1 and TRBJ2-5; the table's D call, TRBD1, has no DNA check behind it. TRBV21-1 constitutes a pseudogene. This CDR3 has 14 residues.